The T cell receptor (beta chain) described here comes from a study of CD8 T cells in ankylosing spondylitis. This clonotype was recorded a few times. Germline V gene lookup returns CDR1 LGHNA and CDR2 YSLEER. V was trimmed by 0 bases and J by 9 bases, leaving 15 bases between them. The CDR3 sequence is 15 residues long. MiXCR was run by TCRdb on the 5' RACE reads, yielding one entry per CDR3 protein. The sample carries a few hundred thousand distinct CDR3 sequences, 15% to 20% recorded once. This TCR was sampled from a male donor with ankylosing spondylitis or in good health (not recorded which). Sequenced material: blood, either unsorted or a sorted T cell fraction (not recorded which). The J gene is TRBJ2-1, the V gene TRBV4-3; either TRBD1 or TRBD2 may fit D (5 bases each). CDR3 in amino acids: CASSQDWGPGGEQFF. The CDR3 bases are TGCGCCAGCAGCCAAGATTGGGGCCCCGGAGGTGAGCAGTTCTTC.